This T cell receptor (beta chain) was recorded in a study of cytomegalovirus exposure and HLA in healthy donors. General study findings and limits: V- and J-gene trimming in TCR beta was tied to a missense DCLRE1C variant by an analysis performed later. Apparent HLA restriction characterized most CMV-associated TCR beta chains in a later analysis.

The V gene's germline CDR1 is LGHNA and CDR2 YNFKEQ. Trimming cost V 0 bases and J 5 bases; bases outside gene matches: 10. The length of the CDR3 is 18 residues. The PCR contained 60 Vbeta and 13 Jbeta primers. Clones were read by immunoSEQ multiplex PCR, and TCRdb kept only the in-frame ones, dropping some. Among about 160,000 clones listed, more than 80% were seen once. Concerning this clone: Antigen unknown.

Everyone who donated was a healthy bone marrow donor. This sequence was found in a woman in her twenties or thirties in good health and CMV-seropositive. Sample: PBMCs. The rearrangement uses TRBV4-2 and TRBJ2-3; TRBD2 matches at 11 bases. CDR3 region: CASSQDTSGGARRDTQYF. CDR3 nucleotides: TGTGCCAGCAGCCAAGACACTAGCGGGGGTGCCCGAAGAGATACGCAGTATTTT.